The text below deals with one T cell receptor (beta chain). cDNA synthesis used a TRAV/TRBV-specific primer set for both chains. A constant-region primer paired with the V-primer adapter amplified TCRs over approximately 18 PCR cycles. The authors amplified isolated mRNA by in vitro transcription. Via MiXCR, TCRdb re-called the reads, giving one row per CDR3 protein. Of around 15,000 distinct CDR3 sequences listed, around three quarters are singletons. The sample belongs to a study of low-dose radiotherapy and immunotherapy resistance in tumors. The overall study: Intravenous cyclophosphamide 200 mg/m2 was given every two weeks, one day before radiation and immunotherapy.

This CDR3 has 16 residues. V lost 0 bases and J lost 1, with 9 bases in between. Germline V gene sequence: CDR1 LGHNA, CDR2 YSLEER. This chain uses TRBV4-3 with TRBJ1-4, with TRBD1 as a possible D gene (6 bases). This sequence was found in a human donor with advanced metastatic prostate, ovarian, gallbladder or colorectal cancer (not recorded which). This table probably holds off-target reads from a library built for another chain. CDR3 protein: CASSQDWTVTNEKLFF. The CDR3, as DNA: TGCGCCAGCAGCCAAGATTGGACAGTAACTAATGAAAAACTGTTTTTT.